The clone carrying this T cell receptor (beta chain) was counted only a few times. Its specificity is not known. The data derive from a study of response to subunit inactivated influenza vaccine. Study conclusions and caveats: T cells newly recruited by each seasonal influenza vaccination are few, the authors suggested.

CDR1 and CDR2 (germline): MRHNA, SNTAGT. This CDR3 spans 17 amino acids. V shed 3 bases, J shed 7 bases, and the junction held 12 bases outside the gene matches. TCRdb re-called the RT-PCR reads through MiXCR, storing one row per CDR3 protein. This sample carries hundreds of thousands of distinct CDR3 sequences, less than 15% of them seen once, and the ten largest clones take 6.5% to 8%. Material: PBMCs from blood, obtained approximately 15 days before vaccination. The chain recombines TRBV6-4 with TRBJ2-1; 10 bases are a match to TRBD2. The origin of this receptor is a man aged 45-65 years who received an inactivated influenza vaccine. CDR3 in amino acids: CASSERAGGTSLNEQFF. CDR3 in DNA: TGTGCCAGCAGTGAGAGAGCGGGGGGGACCTCTTTGAATGAGCAGTTCTTC.